Sequencing of this T cell receptor beta chain was carried out in a study of T cell responses to AZD1222 COVID-19 vaccine (dated by TCRdb to the early 2020s). Turning to the overall study: A total of 230 or so trial participants underwent TCR sequencing, of whom about 200 received two doses of AZD1222 and around 26 received two doses of the MenACWY control vaccine. Enrollment into the trials was organized by age into subgroups of 18-55, 56-69 and 70-plus years, and those subgroups contained approximately 160, 26 and 62 TCR-sequenced participants, respectively.

What the authors observed across the whole study: Reportedly, almost half of the unique spike-specific TCRs recognized epitopes lying outside the regions that are mutated in the B.1.351 and B.1.1.7 variants. CD4 TCRs associated with the vaccine covered the entire spike protein, and the dominant responses were in regions 160-218 and 743-854. Because no day 14 peak-response samples were available, the repertoires could be characterized only after the peak T cell response. Participants were mostly white British, with more females than males. The authors suggested clonal diversity may have been underestimated. After two AZD1222 doses, spike-specific TCR breadth and depth were significantly higher than at day 0 and than in MenACWY recipients. Only five or six AZD1222 recipients were SARS-CoV-2 seropositive at baseline, limiting conclusions about previously exposed vaccinees. The 56-69-year group was small, and its depth increase did not reach significance, likely because of low power.

The label giving this sample's time point can be read as: about 28 days (+/-7) after the second vaccine dose. AZD1222 recipients whose second dose came at about 4 weeks and those whose second dose came at about 12 weeks were combined into one group, since spike-specific TCR depth and breadth did not differ between the two schedules. Vaccinee samples came from UK trials COV001 and COV002, including a single-blind randomized controlled phase 2/3 trial of AZD1222 (ChAdOx1 nCoV-19) in healthy adults. For TCRbeta chain sequencing, PBMC samples were collected from trial participants at day 0 and at day 28 after the second dose. Concerning this clone: What antigen it recognizes has not been identified. Base qualities are not at hand, and no much larger clone is one base apart.

The junction carries 14 bases between V and J, which are trimmed by 1 base and 4 bases respectively. Via the germline V gene, CDR1 is SNHLY and CDR2 FYNNEI. The CDR3 spans 16 residues, from the cysteine through the phenylalanine. Just the 48-base CDR3 DNA is kept, in frame starting at base 1. The CDR3 regions of human TCRbeta chains were analyzed by immunosequencing. On the study's bioinformatics: Repertoire TCRs were matched against a reference library of SARS-CoV-2-specific TCRs generated with the MIRA antigen-specificity platform. Breadth meant the fraction of unique TCRs that were SARS-CoV-2-associated, whereas depth meant the fraction of total T cells that were SARS-CoV-2-associated. Using the MIRA data, each spike-specific TCR was assigned both to the spike region to which the TCR was reactive and to a CD4 or CD8 class. Log10-transformed breadth and depth values were compared by one-way ANOVA with Sidak's multiple comparisons tests. In its TCRdb copy, this immuneACCESS table keeps in-frame sequences only and misses some clones. Where compared with another copy, unresolved V genes explain less than half of these, and the others have no known cause. V and J calls and clone size come straight from that table; D and trimming were deduced from the DNA. The sample records around 160,000 clones, 92% of which are singletons. The ten largest clones add up to 1.3% of the sample.

This clonotype was obtained from an adult who received the AZD1222 COVID-19 vaccine. Sequenced material: peripheral blood, taken 28 days after the second AZD1222 dose. The chain employs TRBV2 and TRBJ2-1; matching of 6 bases hints at TRBD2 as the D gene. The DNA sequence follows: TGTGCCAGCAGTGAAGAGCAAGCGGGCTCTTACAATGAGCAGTTCTTC. Translated, it gives CASSEEQAGSYNEQFF.